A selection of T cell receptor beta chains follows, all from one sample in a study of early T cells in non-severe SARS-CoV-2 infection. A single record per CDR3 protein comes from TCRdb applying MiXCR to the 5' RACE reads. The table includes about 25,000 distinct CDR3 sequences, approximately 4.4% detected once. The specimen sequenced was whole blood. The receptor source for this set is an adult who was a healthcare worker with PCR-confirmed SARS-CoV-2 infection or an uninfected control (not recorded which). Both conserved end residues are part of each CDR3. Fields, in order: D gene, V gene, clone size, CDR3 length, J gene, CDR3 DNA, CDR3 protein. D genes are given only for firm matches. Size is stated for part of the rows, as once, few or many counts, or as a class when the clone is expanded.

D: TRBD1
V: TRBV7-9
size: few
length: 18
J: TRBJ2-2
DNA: TGTGCCAGCAGCTTAGTCTCCGGGACAGGGTCCGTCACCGGGGAGCTGTTTTTT
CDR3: CASSLVSGTGSVTGELFF

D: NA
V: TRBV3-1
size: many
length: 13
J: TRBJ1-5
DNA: TGTGCCAGCAGCCGGCAGGGGAATCAGCCCCAGCATTTT
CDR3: CASSRQGNQPQHF

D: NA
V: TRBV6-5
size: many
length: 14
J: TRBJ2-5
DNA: TGTGCCAGCAGTTACTCAGTCTTAGCAGAGACCCAGTACTTC
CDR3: CASSYSVLAETQYF

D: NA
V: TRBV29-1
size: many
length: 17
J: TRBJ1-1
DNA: TGCAGCGTTGCGCGACTACCCAATTTTGGGTCAAACACTGAAGCTTTCTTT
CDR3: CSVARLPNFGSNTEAFF

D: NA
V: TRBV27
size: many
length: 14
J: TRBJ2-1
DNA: TGTGCCAGCACCATAGCGGCCTCCTACAATGAGCAGTTCTTC
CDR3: CASTIAASYNEQFF

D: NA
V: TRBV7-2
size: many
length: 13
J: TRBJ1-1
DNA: TGTGCCAGCAGCCGGAGGAAGAACACTGAAGCTTTCTTT
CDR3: CASSRRKNTEAFF

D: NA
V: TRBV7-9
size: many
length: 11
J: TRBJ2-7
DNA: TGTGCCGTACAGGATCTTGACGAGCAGTACTTC
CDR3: CAVQDLDEQYF

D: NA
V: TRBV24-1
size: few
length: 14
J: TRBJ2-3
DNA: TGTGCCACCAGTGATTTTCCGAGCACAGATACGCAGTATTTT
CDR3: CATSDFPSTDTQYF

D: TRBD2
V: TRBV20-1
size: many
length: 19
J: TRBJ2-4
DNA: TGCAGTGCTCCTCCCAGGGGCGTAGCGGGAGAGGGAGCCAAAAACATTCAGTACTTC
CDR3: CSAPPRGVAGEGAKNIQYF

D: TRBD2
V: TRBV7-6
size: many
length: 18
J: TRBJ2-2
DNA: TGTGCCAGCAGCACTCAGGAGGGACTAGCGGGAGACACCGGGGAGCTGTTTTTT
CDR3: CASSTQEGLAGDTGELFF

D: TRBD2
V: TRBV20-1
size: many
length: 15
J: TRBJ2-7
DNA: TGCAGTGCCCAGGTTTGGGGACTAGTCAACTACGAGCAGTACTTC
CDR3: CSAQVWGLVNYEQYF

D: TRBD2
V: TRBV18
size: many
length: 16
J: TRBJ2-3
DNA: TGTGCCAGCTCACCACCGTCGGGAGGTGGGGGAGATACGCAGTATTTT
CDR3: CASSPPSGGGGDTQYF

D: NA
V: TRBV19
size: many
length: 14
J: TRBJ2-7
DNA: TGTGCCAGTAGTATAGATTGGGGACTCGACGAGCAGTACTTC
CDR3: CASSIDWGLDEQYF

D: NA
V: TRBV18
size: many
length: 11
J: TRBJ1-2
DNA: TGTGCCAGCTCACCCAGGGAAGGCTACACCTTC
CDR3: CASSPREGYTF

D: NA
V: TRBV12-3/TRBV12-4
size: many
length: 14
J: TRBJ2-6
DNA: TGTGCCAGCAGTTTAGTTGGGACGGCGAACGTCCTGACTTTC
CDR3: CASSLVGTANVLTF

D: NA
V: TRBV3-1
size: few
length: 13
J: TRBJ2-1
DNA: TGTGCCAGCAGCCAGGACCGGGACCGTGAGCAGTTCTTC
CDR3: CASSQDRDREQFF

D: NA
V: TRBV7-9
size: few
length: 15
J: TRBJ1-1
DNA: TGTGCCAGCAGCTTACTGTGGGAATCCAACACTGAAGCTTTCTTT
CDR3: CASSLLWESNTEAFF

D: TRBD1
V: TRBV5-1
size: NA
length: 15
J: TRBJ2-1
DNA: TGCGCCAGCCAATCGAGGGGGCCCTCCTACAATGAGCAGTTCTTC
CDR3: CASQSRGPSYNEQFF

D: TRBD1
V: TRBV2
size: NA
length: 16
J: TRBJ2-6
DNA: TGTGCCACCGACCAAGGGGGCGGTCTTGGGGCCAACGTCCTGACTTTC
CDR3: CATDQGGGLGANVLTF

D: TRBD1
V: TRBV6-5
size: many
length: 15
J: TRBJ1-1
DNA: TGTGCCAGCAGTGCAGACAGGGGAAGGAACACTGAAGCTTTCTTT
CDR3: CASSADRGRNTEAFF

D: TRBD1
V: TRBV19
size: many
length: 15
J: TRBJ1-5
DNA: TGTGCCAGTAGTATACTCCCGACAGGGGATCAGCCCCAGCATTTT
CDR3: CASSILPTGDQPQHF

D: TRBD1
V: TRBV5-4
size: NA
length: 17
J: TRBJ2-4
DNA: TGTGCCAGCAGCTTGGGGACAGGGACGGTGGCCAAAAACATTCAGTACTTC
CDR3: CASSLGTGTVAKNIQYF

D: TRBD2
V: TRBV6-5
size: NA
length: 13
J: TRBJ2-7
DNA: TGTGCCAGCAGTTCCCGGGGGGGTTACGAGCAGTACTTC
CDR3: CASSSRGGYEQYF

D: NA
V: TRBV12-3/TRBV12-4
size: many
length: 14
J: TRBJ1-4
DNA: TGTGCCAGCAGTCCGGGATTCGGGGATGAAAAACTGTTTTTT
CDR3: CASSPGFGDEKLFF

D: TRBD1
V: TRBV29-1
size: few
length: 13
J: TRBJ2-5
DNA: TGCAGCGTCGATCCCAGGGGGCGGGAGACCCAGTACTTC
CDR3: CSVDPRGRETQYF

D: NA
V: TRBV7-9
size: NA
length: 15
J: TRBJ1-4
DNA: TGTGCCAGCAGCTCTCCATTGGGGGATCGGGAAAAACTGTTTTTT
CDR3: CASSSPLGDREKLFF

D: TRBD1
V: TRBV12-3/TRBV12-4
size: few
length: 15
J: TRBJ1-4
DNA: TGTGCCAGCAGTCCAGGGGACAGGCCTCATGAAAAACTGTTTTTT
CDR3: CASSPGDRPHEKLFF

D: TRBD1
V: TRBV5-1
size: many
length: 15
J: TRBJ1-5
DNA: TGCGCCAGCAGCTTGGCCGGGACAGGGAATCAGCCCCAGCATTTT
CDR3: CASSLAGTGNQPQHF

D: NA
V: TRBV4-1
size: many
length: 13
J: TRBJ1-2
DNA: TGCGCCAGCAGCCAAGATGGGTTTTATGGCTACACCTTC
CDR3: CASSQDGFYGYTF

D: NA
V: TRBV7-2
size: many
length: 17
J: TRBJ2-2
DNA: TGTGCCAGCAGCTTAATGACTACACTCCTCCCAACCGGGGAGCTGTTTTTT
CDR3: CASSLMTTLLPTGELFF

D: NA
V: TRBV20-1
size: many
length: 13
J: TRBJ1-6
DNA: TGCAGTGCTAGCCGGGACTATAATTCACCCCTCCACTTT
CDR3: CSASRDYNSPLHF

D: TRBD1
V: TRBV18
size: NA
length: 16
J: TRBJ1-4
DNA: TGTGCCAGCTCACCGCTCCAGACAGGGGCGAATGAAAAACTGTTTTTT
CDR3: CASSPLQTGANEKLFF

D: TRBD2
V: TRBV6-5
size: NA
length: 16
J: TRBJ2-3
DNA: TGTGCCAGCAGCCCCCAACTAGCGGGGAACACAGATACGCAGTATTTT
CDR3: CASSPQLAGNTDTQYF

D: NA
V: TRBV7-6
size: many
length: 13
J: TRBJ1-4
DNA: TGTGCCAGCAGCTCAGCAACTAATGAAAAACTGTTTTTT
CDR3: CASSSATNEKLFF

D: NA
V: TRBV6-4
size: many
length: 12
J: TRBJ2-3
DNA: TGTGCCAGCCCCCCTAGCACAGATACGCAGTATTTT
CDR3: CASPPSTDTQYF

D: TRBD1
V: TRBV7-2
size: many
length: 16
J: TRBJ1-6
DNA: TGTGCCAGCTCCCGATTCGCCGGGACAGGGAATTCACCCCTCCACTTT
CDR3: CASSRFAGTGNSPLHF

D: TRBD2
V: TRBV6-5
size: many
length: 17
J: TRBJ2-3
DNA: TGTGCCAGCAGTTACTTCGGACTAGCGGCGGCCACAGATACGCAGTATTTT
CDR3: CASSYFGLAAATDTQYF

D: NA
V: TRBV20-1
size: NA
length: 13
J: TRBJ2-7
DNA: TGCAGTGCTAGGGGGACACAGAGAAGGGAGCAGTACTTC
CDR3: CSARGTQRREQYF

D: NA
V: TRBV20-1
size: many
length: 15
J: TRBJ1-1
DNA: TGCAGTGCTACCCGGACCTGGACAGCCAGTGGTGAAGCTTTCTTT
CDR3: CSATRTWTASGEAFF

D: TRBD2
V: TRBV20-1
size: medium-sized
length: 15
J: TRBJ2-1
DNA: TGCAGTGCCGTACGTCCTAGCGGGAGGGCCCTCGAACAGTTCTTC
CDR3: CSAVRPSGRALEQFF

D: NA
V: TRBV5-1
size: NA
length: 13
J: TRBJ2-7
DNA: TGCGCCAGCAGCTTGGTTGAGGGCCACGAGCAGTACTTC
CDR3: CASSLVEGHEQYF

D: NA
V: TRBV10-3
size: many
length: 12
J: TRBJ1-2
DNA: TGTGCCATCAGTGGCAGCTTGAACGGCTACACCTTC
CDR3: CAISGSLNGYTF

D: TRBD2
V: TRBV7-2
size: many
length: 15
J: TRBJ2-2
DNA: TGTGCCAGCAGCAAAGGACTAGCGGGGGGCGGGGAGCTGTTTTTT
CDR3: CASSKGLAGGGELFF

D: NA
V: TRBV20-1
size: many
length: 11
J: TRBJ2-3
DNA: TGCAGTGCTAGAGGCACAGATACGCAGTATTTT
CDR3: CSARGTDTQYF

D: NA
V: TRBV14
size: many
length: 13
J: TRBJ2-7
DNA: TGTGCCAGCAGCCAGGTACCGTCTTACGAGCAGTACTTC
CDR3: CASSQVPSYEQYF